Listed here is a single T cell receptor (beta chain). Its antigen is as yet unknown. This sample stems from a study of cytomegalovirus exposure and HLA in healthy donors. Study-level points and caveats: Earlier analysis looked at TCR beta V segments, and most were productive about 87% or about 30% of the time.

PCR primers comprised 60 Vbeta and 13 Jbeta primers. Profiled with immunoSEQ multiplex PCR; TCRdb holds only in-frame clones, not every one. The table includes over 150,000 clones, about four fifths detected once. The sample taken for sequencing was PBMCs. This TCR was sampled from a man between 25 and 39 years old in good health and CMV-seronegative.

The CDR3 loop reads CASRTGFDGYTF. Written as DNA, the CDR3 is TGTGCCAGCAGGACAGGGTTTGATGGCTACACCTTC. The chain recombines TRBV6-4 with TRBJ1-2; 7 nucleotides align to TRBD1. Germline V gives CDR1 MRHNA, CDR2 SNTAGT. The length of the CDR3 is 12 residues. After removal of 6 bases from V and 6 bases from J, the junction contained 4 bases not matched to a gene.